The entry below gives a single T cell receptor (beta chain) sequence along with its context. Its target antigen remains unknown. No much larger clone exists at a distance of one base, and base qualities are not known. The CDR3 holds 14 amino acids from the cysteine to the phenylalanine. Only the CDR3 portion is preserved as DNA: 42 bases, with reading frame beginning at the first base. The data originate from a study of blood T cell repertoires in COVID-19 (dated by TCRdb to 2019 to 2021). General notes on the study: Collaborator samples came from the United States, Italy and Spain and covered acute and convalescent phases of COVID-19. The material from the prospective study consisted of cDNA or gDNA derived from T cells, B-cell-depleted T cells, or PBMCs. Where available, HLA class I and class II types were taken from metadata supplied by the sample provider and were not determined by assay-based typing. The samples were drawn from two sources: the first 160 participants of the ongoing ImmuneRACE study, and 950 to 1,500 subjects contributed by 6 global collaborators. Deeply sampled blood TCRbeta repertoires from subjects exposed to, actively infected with, or recovered from COVID-19 were included in the dataset. The repertoires were released in a freely available public database intended as a resource for research on the immune response to SARS-CoV-2. The sample metadata nearly always contained a de-identified subject ID, COVID-19 status, age in years and sex. Overall study outcomes, separate from this receptor: How much clinical and demographic metadata was included differed by source and by participant, and the metadata was provided uncurated.

A second Seattle source provided samples from volunteer blood donors who had recovered from COVID-19. The collaborating institutions used their own protocols to collect whole blood in K2EDTA tubes. Collaborator samples were shipped for TCRbeta analysis as frozen whole blood, isolated PBMCs, or DNA extracted from either sample type. TCRbeta CDR3 regions were amplified from genomic DNA by means of the immunoSEQ Assay, a bias-controlled multiplex PCR. The authors' analysis ran thus. Within the assay, amplification of reference gene primers was used to estimate how many nucleated cells each sample contained. To quantify the absolute abundance of each unique TCRbeta CDR3 rearrangement, sequence reads were collapsed and filtered. For each sample, productive Simpson clonality was calculated as the square root of Simpson's diversity index across productive rearrangements. The source is immuneACCESS, and TCRdb retained only in-frame sequences with V and J called. Part of the clones is not carried over; for the studies checked, unresolved V genes explain less than half of this, and the remainder is unexplained. V and J calls and clone size are those listed in that table; D and trimming were worked out from the DNA. This sample is represented by some 260,000 clones; approximately 90% of them were singletons. About 2.1% of the sample lies in the top ten.

This receptor chain uses TRBV21-1 and TRBJ1-6; TRBD1 was called by the table and not checked on the DNA. TRBV21-1 is marked as a pseudogene. The receptor was isolated from a woman between 40 and 50 years old who had recovered from COVID-19. Sequencing was performed on peripheral blood. The nucleotides are TGTGCCAGCTTAGGGGACAGGGATAATTCACCCCTCCACTTT. Its amino acids are CASLGDRDNSPLHF.